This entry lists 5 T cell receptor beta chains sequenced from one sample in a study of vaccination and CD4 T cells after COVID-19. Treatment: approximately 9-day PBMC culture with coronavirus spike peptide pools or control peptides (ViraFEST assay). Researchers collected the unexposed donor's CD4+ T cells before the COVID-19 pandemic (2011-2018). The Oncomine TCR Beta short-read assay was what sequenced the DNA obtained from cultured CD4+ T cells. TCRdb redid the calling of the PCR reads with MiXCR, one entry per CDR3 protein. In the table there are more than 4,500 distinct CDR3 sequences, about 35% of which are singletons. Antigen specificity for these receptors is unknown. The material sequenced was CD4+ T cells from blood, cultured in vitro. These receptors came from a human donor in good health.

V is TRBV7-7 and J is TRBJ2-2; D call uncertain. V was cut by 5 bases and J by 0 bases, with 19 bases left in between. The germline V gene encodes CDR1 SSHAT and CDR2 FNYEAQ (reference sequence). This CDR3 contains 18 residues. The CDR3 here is CASSPDSIGRPNTGELFF. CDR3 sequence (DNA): TGTGCCAGCAGCCCTGACTCTATCGGGCGGCCGAACACCGGGGAGCTGTTTTTT.

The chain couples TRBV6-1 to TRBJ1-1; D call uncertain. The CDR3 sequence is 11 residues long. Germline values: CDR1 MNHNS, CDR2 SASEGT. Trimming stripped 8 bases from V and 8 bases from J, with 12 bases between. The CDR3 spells CASHSRLEAFF. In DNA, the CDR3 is TGTGCCAGCCACAGCCGATTAGAAGCTTTCTTT.

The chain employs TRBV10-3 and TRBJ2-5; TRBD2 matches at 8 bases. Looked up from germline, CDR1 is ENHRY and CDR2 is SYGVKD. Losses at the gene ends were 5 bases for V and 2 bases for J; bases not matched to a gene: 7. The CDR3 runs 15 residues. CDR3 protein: CAISPGGAGQETQYF. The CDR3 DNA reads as TGTGCCATCAGTCCGGGGGGGGCTGGTCAAGAGACCCAGTACTTC.

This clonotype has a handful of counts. This chain's CDR3 is CSASSSSGVGTEAFF. The CDR3 DNA follows: TGCAGTGCTAGTTCCTCCAGCGGGGTTGGGACTGAAGCTTTCTTT. This rearrangement joins TRBV20-1 to TRBJ1-1; D ambiguous. Germline V gives CDR1 DFQATT, CDR2 SNEGSKA (reference sequence). The CDR3 is 15 amino acids. Deletions cut 3 bases from V and 5 bases from J, with 19 bases between.

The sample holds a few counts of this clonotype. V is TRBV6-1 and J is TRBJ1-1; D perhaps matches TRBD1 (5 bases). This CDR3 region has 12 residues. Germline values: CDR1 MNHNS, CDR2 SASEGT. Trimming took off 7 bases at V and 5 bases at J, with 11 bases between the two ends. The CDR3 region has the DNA TGTGCCAGCACAGACGGGGGTACTGAAGCTTTCTTT. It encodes CASTDGGTEAFF.